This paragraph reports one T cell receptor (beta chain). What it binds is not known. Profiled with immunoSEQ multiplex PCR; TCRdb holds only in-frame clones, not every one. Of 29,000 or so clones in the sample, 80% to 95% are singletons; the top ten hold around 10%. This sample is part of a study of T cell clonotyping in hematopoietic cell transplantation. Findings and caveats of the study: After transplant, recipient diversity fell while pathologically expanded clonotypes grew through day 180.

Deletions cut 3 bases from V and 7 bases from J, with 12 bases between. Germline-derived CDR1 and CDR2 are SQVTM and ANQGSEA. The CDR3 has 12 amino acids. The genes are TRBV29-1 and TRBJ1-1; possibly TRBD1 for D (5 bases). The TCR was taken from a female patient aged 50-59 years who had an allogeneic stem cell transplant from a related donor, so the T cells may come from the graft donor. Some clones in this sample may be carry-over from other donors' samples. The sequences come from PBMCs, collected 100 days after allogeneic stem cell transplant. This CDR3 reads CSVEWEGYEAFF. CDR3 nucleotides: TGCAGCGTTGAGTGGGAGGGGTATGAAGCTTTCTTT.